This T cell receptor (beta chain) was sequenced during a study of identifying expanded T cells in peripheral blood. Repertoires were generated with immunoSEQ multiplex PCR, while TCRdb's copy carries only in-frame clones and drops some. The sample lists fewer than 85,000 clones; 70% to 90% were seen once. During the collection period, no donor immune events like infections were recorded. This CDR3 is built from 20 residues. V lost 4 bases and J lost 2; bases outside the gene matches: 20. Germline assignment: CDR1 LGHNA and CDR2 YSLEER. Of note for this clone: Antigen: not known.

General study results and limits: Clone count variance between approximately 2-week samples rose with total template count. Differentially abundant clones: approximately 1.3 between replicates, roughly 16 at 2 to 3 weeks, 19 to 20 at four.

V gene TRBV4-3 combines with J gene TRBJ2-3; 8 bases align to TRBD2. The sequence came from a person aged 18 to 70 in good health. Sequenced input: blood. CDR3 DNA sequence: TGCGCCAGCAGCCGAAAAAAAAGCCGGGGGACTAGTAGTGCCACAGATACGCAGTATTTT. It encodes CASSRKKSRGTSSATDTQYF.